The 28 T cell receptor beta chains in this list originate from one sample, sequenced in a study of T cells in tuberculosis. Time point indicated: new active TB diagnosis, blood taken before or within 7 days of starting treatment. Profiled with immunoSEQ multiplex PCR; TCRdb holds only in-frame clones, not every one. The sample holds tens of thousands of clones, under 85% seen once. The sequences come from PBMCs, collected at tuberculosis diagnosis. The receptors derive from an adult with tuberculosis.

V and J are TRBV16 and TRBJ2-7; 8 nucleotides match TRBD1. Trimming removed 8 bases from V and 2 bases from J; junction bases left unmatched: 8. Germline CDR1 is KGHSY and CDR2 is FQNENV. The CDR3 contains 14 residues. The CDR3 DNA reads TGTGCCAGCTCACGGACAGGGCTGACCTACGAGCAGTACTTC. It yields the protein CASSRTGLTYEQYF.

The chain has TRBV30 and TRBJ1-2; the D is unclear. The CDR3 sequence is 14 residues long. V was cut by 3 bases and J by 5 bases, with 16 bases left in between. The V gene's germline CDR1 is GTSNPN and CDR2 SVGIG (reference sequence). CDR3: CAWRGGVPYYGYTF. The CDR3 DNA reads as TGTGCCTGGAGGGGCGGGGTCCCTTATTATGGCTACACCTTC.

J is TRBJ1-2 and V is TRBV7-2, with 9 bases matching TRBD1. Trimming cost V 1 base and J 5 bases; bases outside gene matches: 5. CDR1 is SGHTA, CDR2 FQGNSA, per germline. The CDR3 runs 15 residues. CDR3 DNA: TGTGCCAGCAGCTTAGACGTAGGACAGGGGTATGGCTACACCTTC. It specifies CASSLDVGQGYGYTF.

The rearrangement links TRBV27 to TRBJ2-2; 9 positions match TRBD2. Germline trimming cut 6 bases from V and 6 bases from J; bases unmatched to any gene: 2. The germline CDR1 and CDR2 sequences are MNHEY and SMNVEV (reference sequence). The CDR3 is 13 residues long. CDR3 loop: CASRTSGAGELFF. Here the CDR3 DNA reads TGTGCCAGCAGGACTAGCGGAGCCGGGGAGCTGTTTTTT.

The V gene is TRBV19, the J gene TRBJ1-1; the match to TRBD1 covers 7 bases. The length of the CDR3 is 16 residues. With V trimmed by 4 bases and J by 1 base, 9 bases remained unmatched. Looked up from germline, CDR1 is LNHDA and CDR2 is SQIVND (reference sequence). The CDR3 DNA sequence: TGTGCCAGTAGTACGATGACAGGGCGGACGAACACTGAAGCTTTCTTT. Its protein is CASSTMTGRTNTEAFF.

V usage is TRBV15 and J usage is TRBJ1-4, with a possible D match to TRBD1 (5 bases). This CDR3 contains 16 residues. Deletions cut 0 bases from V and 8 bases from J, with 16 bases between. Germline lookup yields CDR1 LNHNV and CDR2 YYDKDF (reference sequence). CDR3 nucleotide sequence: TGTGCCACCAGCAGAGATCACGGGCAGGGCGGCGAAAAACTGTTTTTT. Translation gives CATSRDHGQGGEKLFF.

By proportion, this clone is medium-sized. The genes are TRBV5-8 and TRBJ2-7, with D unresolved. V was cut by 5 bases and J by 4 bases, with 16 bases left in between. The V gene's germline CDR1 is SGHTS and CDR2 YDEGEE. The CDR3 sequence is 14 residues long. The CDR3 DNA is TGTGCCAGCAGGGAAGGAAATTTGGAGTACGAGCAGTACTTC. Translating it yields CASREGNLEYEQYF.

This rearrangement joins TRBV30 to TRBJ2-3, with 7 bases matching TRBD1. The CDR3 runs to 16 residues. Trimming at V came to 1 base and at J to 3 bases, leaving 10 bases not matched to a gene. CDR1 and CDR2 (germline): GTSNPN, SVGIG (reference sequence). CDR3 residues: CAWSGGADRKTDTQYF. CDR3 sequence (DNA): TGTGCCTGGAGTGGTGGTGCGGACAGGAAAACAGATACGCAGTATTTT.

The chain combines TRBV7-3 with TRBJ1-2, with 9 bases lining up with TRBD1. V lost 5 bases and J lost 1; bases outside the gene matches: 5. The germline V gene encodes CDR1 SGHTA and CDR2 FQGTGA. This CDR3 spans 15 amino acids. DNA of the CDR3: TGTGCCAGCAGCCCGGACAGGGGTTTTAACTATGGCTACACCTTC. Translated, it gives CASSPDRGFNYGYTF.

CDR3 coding DNA: TGTGCCAGTAGTCTCGGGGGAACTGGAAACACCATATATTTT. This codes for CASSLGGTGNTIYF. The chain uses TRBV19 and TRBJ1-3, with D possibly matching TRBD1 (5 bases). Trimming pared 5 bases from V and 2 bases from J, leaving 10 bases between. Germline CDR1 LNHDA, CDR2 SQIVND (reference sequence). The CDR3 loop spans 14 amino acids. The whole variable domain, filled in from reference TRBV19 and TRBJ1-3, reads DGGITQSPKYLFRKEGQNVTLSCEQNLNHDAMYWYRQDPGQGLRLIYYSQIVNDFQKGDIAEGYSVSREKKESFPLTVTSAQKNPTAFYLCASSLGGTGNTIYFGEGSWLTVV.

The chain has TRBV19 and TRBJ1-2, with 9 bases fitting TRBD1. Germline V gene lookup returns CDR1 LNHDA and CDR2 SQIVND (reference sequence). The CDR3 extends over 13 amino acids. Unmatched junction bases numbered 5, after V lost 5 bases and J lost 7 bases. The CDR3 DNA follows: TGTGCCAGTAGTGACAGGGGGACGGGTGGCTACACCTTC. Translating gives CASSDRGTGGYTF.

This sequence joins TRBV10-1 and TRBJ1-1; 8 bases are a match to TRBD1. J was trimmed by 8 bases and V by 4 bases; bases with no gene match: 6. The CDR3 extends over 13 amino acids. The germline V gene encodes CDR1 WNHNN and CDR2 SYGVQD (reference sequence). This CDR3 reads CASSGTGTSEAFF. In nucleotides, the CDR3 is TGCGCCAGCAGTGGGACAGGGACCTCGGAAGCTTTCTTT.

In the case of this clone: At one end, the junction sequence differs from germline, possibly due to a read error. The chain is built from TRBV6-5 and TRBJ2-7, with 12 positions matching TRBD1. Germline CDR1 MNHEY, CDR2 SVGAGI. The CDR3 totals 13 residues. CDR3 nucleotides: TGTGCCAGCAGTCGAGGGGACAGGGGGCGCGCGAACTTC. Protein product: CASSRGDRGRANF.

The chain couples TRBV7-3 to TRBJ2-3, with TRBD2 matching over 11 bases. Trimming removed 6 bases from V and 2 bases from J; junction bases left unmatched: 7. CDR3 length: 16 residues. Germline CDR1 SGHTA, CDR2 FQGTGA. CDR3 protein: CASSAGLADNTDTQYF. CDR3 in DNA: TGTGCCAGCAGTGCGGGACTAGCGGATAACACAGATACGCAGTATTTT. Looking up the rest from reference TRBV7-3 and TRBJ2-3 gives the full variable domain: GAGVSQTPSNKVTEKGKYVELRCDPISGHTALYWYRQSLGQGPEFLIYFQGTGAADDSGLPNDRFFAVRPEGSVSTLKIQRTERGDSAVYLCASSAGLADNTDTQYFGPGTRLTVL.

The rearrangement links TRBV9 to TRBJ2-6, with TRBD1 matching 7 bases. V gave up 5 bases and J gave up 1 base; unmatched junction bases: 6. Germline V gives CDR1 SGDLS, CDR2 YYNGEE. This CDR3 region has 16 residues. The CDR3 sequence is CASSRDSYSGANVLTF. CDR3 sequence (DNA): TGTGCCAGCAGTCGGGACAGCTATTCTGGGGCCAACGTCCTGACTTTC.

This sequence joins TRBV18 and TRBJ2-3; D ambiguous. Germline values: CDR1 KGHSH, CDR2 LQKENI. This CDR3 has 16 residues. V lost 1 base to trimming and J lost 4 bases, with 15 bases between them. CDR3 coding DNA: TGTGCCAGCTCACCACGGAAAGGCTTCGAGGCAGATACGCAGTATTTT. Protein sequence: CASSPRKGFEADTQYF.

The V gene is TRBV2, the J gene TRBJ1-1, with TRBD1 matching 7 bases. From germline, CDR1 is SNHLY and CDR2 FYNNEI. The ends lost 6 bases at V and 3 bases at J; junction bases unmatched: 10. The CDR3 is 15 residues long. As DNA, the CDR3 is TGTGCCAGCAGATCCCGGGACAGAAGTTACACTGAAGCTTTCTTT. As protein: CASRSRDRSYTEAFF. The complete variable domain, with remaining parts taken from reference TRBV2 and TRBJ1-1, reads EPEVTQTPSHQVTQMGQEVILRCVPISNHLYFYWYRQILGQKVEFLVSFYNNEISEKSEIFDDQFSVERPDGSNFTLKIRSTKLEDSAMYFCASRSRDRSYTEAFFGQGTRLTVV.

This clone was recorded only once. The genes are TRBV20-1 and TRBJ2-7, with D tentatively TRBD2 (6 bases). Germline lookup yields CDR1 DFQATT and CDR2 SNEGSKA (reference sequence). V dropped 6 bases and J dropped 2 bases, with 8 bases sitting between them. This CDR3 region has 11 residues. The DNA for the CDR3 is TGCAGTGCCACTAGCCCCTACGAGCAGTACTTC. Encoded protein: CSATSPYEQYF.

The chain couples TRBV10-1 to TRBJ1-5; D is unresolved. V lost 8 bases to trimming and J lost 8 bases, with 19 bases between them. The CDR3 runs 14 residues. From germline, CDR1 is WNHNN and CDR2 SYGVQD (reference sequence). The CDR3 here is CASRGKKIFKPQHF. CDR3 sequence (DNA): TGCGCCAGCCGGGGTAAAAAAATCTTCAAGCCCCAGCATTTT.

The chain employs TRBV29-1 and TRBJ2-3, with D perhaps matching TRBD1 (6 bases). V was trimmed by 7 bases and J by 3 bases, leaving 17 bases between them. The germline gives CDR1 SQVTM, CDR2 ANQGSEA. This CDR3 is 14 amino acids long. CDR3 sequence reads: CSALDPRGTDTQYF. As DNA, the CDR3 is TGCAGCGCCCTCGACCCGAGGGGGACAGATACGCAGTATTTT.

This clone was picked up a small number of times. The chain couples TRBV5-1 to TRBJ2-6; 9 positions agree with TRBD1. The junction had 7 bases not matched to a gene; V was cut back by 3 bases and J by 0 bases. CDR3 length: 18 residues. The germline V gene has CDR1 SGHRS and CDR2 YFSETQ. DNA for the CDR3: TGCGCCAGCAGCTCCCCTAAGGGACAGGGCTCTGGGGCCAACGTCCTGACTTTC. Translated, it gives CASSSPKGQGSGANVLTF.

The chain combines TRBV27 with TRBJ1-1; possible D gene TRBD1, 5 bases. Germline V lookup: CDR1 MNHEY, CDR2 SMNVEV (reference sequence). The CDR3 is 11 residues long. With 8 bases removed from V and 11 bases from J, the gap between germline ends came to 15 bases. CDR3 DNA: TGTGCCAGCTCCGGGGGGGACGCGGCTTTCTTT. It codes for CASSGGDAAFF.

This chain uses TRBV11-2 with TRBJ2-2, with unresolved D. The germline V and J ends were trimmed by 1 base and 7 bases, with 4 bases remaining between them. The CDR3 has 12 residues. Germline V CDR1 and CDR2: SGHAT, FQNNGV. CDR3 nucleotide sequence: TGTGCCAGCAGCTTAGTAGACGGGGAGCTGTTTTTT. Translating it yields CASSLVDGELFF.

This clone occurred once. V and J are TRBV11-2 and TRBJ2-1, with D perhaps matching TRBD2 (5 bases). Germline CDR1 is SGHAT and CDR2 is FQNNGV. V was pared by 5 bases and J by 0 bases, with 17 bases between. The CDR3 covers 17 residues. CDR3: CASSPSFRGPSYNEQFF. The CDR3 DNA follows: TGTGCCAGCAGCCCCTCTTTTAGAGGGCCCTCCTACAATGAGCAGTTCTTC. Combining the CDR3 with reference TRBV11-2 and TRBJ2-1 gives the whole variable domain EAGVAQSPRYKIIEKRQSVAFWCNPISGHATLYWYQQILGQGPKLLIQFQNNGVVDDSQLPKDRFSAERLKGVDSTLKIQPAKLEDSAVYLCASSPSFRGPSYNEQFFGPGTRLTVL.

The chain is built from TRBV7-9 and TRBJ2-7; 8 bases fit TRBD2. Germline V gene lookup returns CDR1 SEHNR and CDR2 FQNEAQ (reference sequence). The V segment lost 5 bases and the J segment 4 bases; nucleotides outside the gene matches: 10. CDR3 length equals 15 residues. DNA of the CDR3: TGTGCCAGCAGCCGAACCGGGACTAGTCCGTACGAGCAGTACTTC. This encodes CASSRTGTSPYEQYF.

This clone has a single count. The chain combines TRBV19 with TRBJ1-1; 12 bases match TRBD1. CDR1 and CDR2 (germline): LNHDA, SQIVND (reference sequence). V lost 5 bases, J lost 1 base, and 5 bases stayed unmatched. CDR3 size: 16 residues. CDR3 amino acids: CASSPGTGGRNTEAFF. In DNA form, the CDR3 reads TGTGCCAGTAGTCCGGGGACAGGGGGCCGGAACACTGAAGCTTTCTTT. The whole variable domain, filled in from reference TRBV19 and TRBJ1-1, reads DGGITQSPKYLFRKEGQNVTLSCEQNLNHDAMYWYRQDPGQGLRLIYYSQIVNDFQKGDIAEGYSVSREKKESFPLTVTSAQKNPTAFYLCASSPGTGGRNTEAFFGQGTRLTVV.

This rearrangement joins TRBV19 to TRBJ2-2; 8 bases are a match to TRBD2. CDR3 size: 15 residues. Germline V lookup: CDR1 LNHDA, CDR2 SQIVND (reference sequence). The V segment lost 2 bases and the J segment 1 base; nucleotides outside the gene matches: 0. CDR3 sequence reads: CASSITSGNTGELFF. Here the CDR3 DNA reads TGTGCCAGTAGTATAACTAGCGGGAACACCGGGGAGCTGTTTTTT.

This sequence joins TRBV30 and TRBJ1-1, with TRBD1 matching over 8 bases. Germline values: CDR1 GTSNPN, CDR2 SVGIG (reference sequence). This CDR3 is 13 amino acids long. V was pared by 3 bases and J by 6 bases, with 6 bases of the junction left unmatched. The CDR3 spells CAWRVTGVAEAFF. The CDR3 nucleotides read TGTGCCTGGAGAGTGACAGGGGTAGCTGAAGCTTTCTTT.